This T cell receptor (delta chain) was observed in a study of gamma-delta T cells after stem cell transplantation. This clone ranks as medium-sized. TCRdb re-called the RT-PCR reads through CATT. The profile shows roughly 7,500 delta-chain clones, more than 12% of them singletons. Per germline, CDR1 TSWWSYY and CDR2 QGS. The ends lost 5 bases at V and 3 bases at J; junction bases unmatched: 13. This CDR3 spans 18 amino acids. Specimen: gamma-delta T cells. This TCR came from a human donor. It is not recorded whose cells these are; they may come from a transplant donor. The chain combines TRDV1 with TRDJ1, with 12 bases fitting TRDD3. CDR3 sequence (DNA): TGTGCTCTTGGGTATTTCGTTGGTACTGGGGGATACCCCGATAAACTCATCTTT. It codes for CALGYFVGTGGYPDKLIF.